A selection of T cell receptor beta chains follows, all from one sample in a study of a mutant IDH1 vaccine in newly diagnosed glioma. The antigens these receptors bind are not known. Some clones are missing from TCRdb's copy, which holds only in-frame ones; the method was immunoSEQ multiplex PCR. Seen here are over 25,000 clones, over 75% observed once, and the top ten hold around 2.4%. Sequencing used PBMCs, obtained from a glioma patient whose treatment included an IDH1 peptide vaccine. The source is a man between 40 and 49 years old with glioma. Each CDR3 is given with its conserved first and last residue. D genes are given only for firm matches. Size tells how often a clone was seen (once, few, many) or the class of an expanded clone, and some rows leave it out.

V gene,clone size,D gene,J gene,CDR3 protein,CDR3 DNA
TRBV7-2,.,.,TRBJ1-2,CASSLNWGRDGYGYTF,TGTGCCAGCAGCTTAAATTGGGGCAGAGACGGGTATGGCTACACCTTC
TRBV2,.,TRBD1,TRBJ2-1,CASGQDRGYDNEQFF,TGTGCCAGCGGACAGGACAGGGGGTACGACAATGAGCAGTTCTTC
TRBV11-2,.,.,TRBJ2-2,CASSKREKDTGELFF,TGTGCCAGCAGCAAAAGGGAAAAGGACACCGGGGAGCTGTTTTTT
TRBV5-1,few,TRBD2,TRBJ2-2,CASSLGLAARAELFF,TGCGCCAGCAGCCTCGGACTAGCGGCCCGGGCGGAGCTGTTTTTT
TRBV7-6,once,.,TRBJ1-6,CASSLYGGDYNSPLHF,TGTGCCAGCAGCCTCTACGGGGGGGACTATAATTCACCCCTCCACTTT
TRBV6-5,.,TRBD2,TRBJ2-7,CASSSPGLAESGQYF,TGTGCCAGCAGTTCACCAGGACTAGCGGAATCTGGGCAGTACTTC
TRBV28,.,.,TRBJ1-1,CASRRDTEAFF,TGTGCCAGCAGGAGAGACACTGAAGCTTTCTTT
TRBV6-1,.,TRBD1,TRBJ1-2,CASSDRGARGYTF,TGTGCCAGCAGTGACAGGGGGGCTCGTGGCTACACCTTC
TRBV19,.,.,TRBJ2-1,CASSIGAVTNEQFF,TGTGCCAGTAGTATAGGGGCAGTTACTAATGAGCAGTTCTTC
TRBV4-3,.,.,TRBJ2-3,CASSQGLEATDTQYF,TGCGCCAGCAGCCAAGGGCTAGAAGCGACAGATACGCAGTATTTT
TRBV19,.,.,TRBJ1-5,CASSISGGNQPQHF,TGTGCCAGTAGTATAAGCGGGGGCAATCAGCCCCAGCATTTT
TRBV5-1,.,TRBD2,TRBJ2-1,CASSAGLAGGLSYNEQFF,TGCGCCAGCAGCGCGGGACTAGCGGGCGGACTTAGCTACAATGAGCAGTTCTTC
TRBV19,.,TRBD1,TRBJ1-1,CASSIGTGNTEAFF,TGTGCCAGTAGTATCGGGACAGGGAACACTGAAGCTTTCTTT
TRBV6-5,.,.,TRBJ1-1,CASSRGHRGTEAFF,TGTGCCAGCAGTCGGGGACACCGAGGCACTGAAGCTTTCTTT
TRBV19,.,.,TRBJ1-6,CASSIFANESPLHF,TGTGCCAGTAGTATCTTCGCCAATGAATCACCCCTCCACTTT
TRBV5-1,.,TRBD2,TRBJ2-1,CASSLGAGGTYNEQFF,TGCGCCAGCAGCTTGGGTGCGGGGGGTACATACAATGAGCAGTTCTTC
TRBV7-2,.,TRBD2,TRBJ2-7,CASSLLRSSGSYHYEQYF,TGTGCCAGCAGCTTACTCCGGTCTAGCGGGAGCTATCACTACGAGCAGTACTTC
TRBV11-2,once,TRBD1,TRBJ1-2,CASSPTWGQGFYGYTF,TGTGCCAGCAGCCCTACGTGGGGACAGGGGTTTTATGGCTACACCTTC
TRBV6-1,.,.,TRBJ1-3,CASTVDTTVRNTIYF,TGTGCCAGCACCGTGGATACGACAGTAAGAAACACCATATATTTT
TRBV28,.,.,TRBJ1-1,CASSSPRDGNTEAFF,TGTGCCAGCAGTTCCCCCCGGGACGGCAACACTGAAGCTTTCTTT
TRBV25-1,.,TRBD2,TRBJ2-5,CASSGGRLPETQYF,TGTGCCAGCAGCGGCGGGAGGCTCCCAGAGACCCAGTACTTC
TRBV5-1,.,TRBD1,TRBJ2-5,CASSWTGGNGEETQYF,TGCGCCAGCAGCTGGACAGGGGGCAACGGGGAAGAGACCCAGTACTTC
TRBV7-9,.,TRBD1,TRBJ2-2,CASSSDRRGTGELFF,TGTGCCAGCAGCTCGGACAGGAGAGGGACCGGGGAGCTGTTTTTT
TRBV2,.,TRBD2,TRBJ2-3,CASSRTSLSFSDTQYF,TGTGCCAGCAGCCGGACTAGTCTCAGTTTCTCAGATACGCAGTATTTT
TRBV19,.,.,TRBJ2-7,CASSKGIDEQYF,TGTGCCAGTAGTAAGGGGATTGACGAGCAGTACTTC
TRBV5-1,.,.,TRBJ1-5,CASSLGDPSISPEAQHF,TGCGCCAGCAGCTTGGGGGACCCATCGATTTCCCCGGAGGCCCAGCATTTT
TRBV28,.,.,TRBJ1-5,CASKRVRGNQPQHF,TGTGCCAGCAAAAGGGTAAGGGGCAATCAGCCCCAGCATTTT
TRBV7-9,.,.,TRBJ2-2,CASSLLSGHTGELFF,TGTGCCAGCAGCTTATTAAGCGGGCACACCGGGGAGCTGTTTTTT
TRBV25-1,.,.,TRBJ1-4,CASSESYRVNEKLFF,TGTGCCAGCAGTGAATCGTACAGGGTTAATGAAAAACTGTTTTTT
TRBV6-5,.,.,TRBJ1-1,CASSYRRGSENTEAFF,TGTGCCAGCAGTTACCGGAGGGGGTCTGAGAACACTGAAGCTTTCTTT
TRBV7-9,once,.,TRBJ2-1,CASSQGGEQFF,TGTGCCAGCAGCCAGGGGGGTGAGCAGTTCTTC
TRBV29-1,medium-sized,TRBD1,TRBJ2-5,CSVERDRDTQETQYF,TGCAGCGTTGAAAGGGACAGGGACACTCAAGAGACCCAGTACTTC
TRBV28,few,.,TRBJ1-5,CASSLRHKTGGGNQPQHF,TGTGCCAGCAGTTTACGTCACAAAACAGGCGGCGGCAATCAGCCCCAGCATTTT
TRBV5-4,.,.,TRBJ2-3,CASSPNPGQRVDTQYF,TGTGCCAGCAGCCCCAATCCGGGACAAAGGGTGGATACGCAGTATTTT
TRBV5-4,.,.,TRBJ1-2,CASSLVRGALGYTF,TGTGCCAGCAGCTTGGTTCGGGGGGCGCTTGGCTACACCTTC
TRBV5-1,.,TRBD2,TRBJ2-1,CASSFKRDRNEQFF,TGCGCCAGCAGCTTTAAGCGGGATAGAAATGAGCAGTTCTTC
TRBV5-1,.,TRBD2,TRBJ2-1,CASSWKTSGAYNEQFF,TGCGCCAGCAGCTGGAAAACTAGCGGGGCCTACAATGAGCAGTTCTTC
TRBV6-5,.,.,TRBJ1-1,CASSTGDTEAFF,TGTGCCAGCAGCACCGGGGACACTGAAGCTTTCTTT
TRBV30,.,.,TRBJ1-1,CAWSWKGPTEAFF,TGTGCCTGGAGTTGGAAGGGGCCCACTGAAGCTTTCTTT
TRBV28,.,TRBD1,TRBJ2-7,CASSLRQGAREQYF,TGTGCCAGCAGTTTACGACAGGGGGCAAGGGAGCAGTACTTC
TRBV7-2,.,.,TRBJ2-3,CASSLVGGQALKTQYF,TGTGCCAGCAGCTTAGTTGGGGGCCAGGCTCTCAAGACGCAGTATTTT
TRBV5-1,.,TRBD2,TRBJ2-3,CASSSGTIADTQYF,TGCGCCAGTTCTAGCGGGACAATCGCAGATACGCAGTATTTT
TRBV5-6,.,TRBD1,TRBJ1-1,CASRTRTGELSAEAFF,TGTGCCAGCAGAACTAGGACAGGGGAGTTATCCGCTGAAGCTTTCTTT
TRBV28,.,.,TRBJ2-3,CASSLESPRGTQYF,TGTGCCAGCAGTTTAGAGTCCCCTCGGGGTACGCAGTATTTT
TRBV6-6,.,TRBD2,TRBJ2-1,CASSYSASGENEQFF,TGTGCCAGCAGTTACTCGGCTAGCGGGGAGAATGAGCAGTTCTTC
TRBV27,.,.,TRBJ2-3,CASRRGARSDTQYF,TGTGCCAGCAGACGGGGGGCTCGGTCAGATACGCAGTATTTT